Below are 9 T cell receptor beta chains sequenced from a single sample in a study of control samples from healthy donors and cancer patients. The table came from immunoSEQ multiplex PCR; TCRdb's copy has only in-frame clones and leaves some out. The sample lists 45,000 to 60,000 clones; around 90% were seen once. The sample consisted of PBMCs. The receptors stem from a man aged 55-75 years with head and neck cancer.

The chain employs TRBV5-1 and TRBJ1-1, with D perhaps TRBD1 (5 bases). The V gene's germline CDR1 is SGHRS and CDR2 YFSETQ. This CDR3 is built from 15 residues. Trimming stripped 4 bases from V and 0 bases from J, with 13 bases between. The CDR3 is CASSTVGQMNTEAFF. For the CDR3, the DNA is TGCGCCAGCAGCACAGTGGGGCAGATGAACACTGAAGCTTTCTTT.

The chain has TRBV5-6 and TRBJ2-2; TRBD2 might be the D (6 bases). V was shortened by 0 bases and J by 2 bases, with 14 bases between the two germline ends. Germline CDR1 reads SGHDT; CDR2 reads YYEEEE. This CDR3 has 17 residues. The CDR3 loop is CASSLDPGDLNTGELFF. Here the CDR3 DNA reads TGTGCCAGCAGCTTGGATCCGGGAGACTTAAACACCGGGGAGCTGTTTTTT.

This chain links TRBV19 with TRBJ1-4; tentative D call: TRBD1 (6 bases). Germline V gene sequence: CDR1 LNHDA, CDR2 SQIVND (reference sequence). The V end lost 6 bases, the J end lost 7 bases, and 18 bases lay between the germline ends. CDR3 length equals 15 residues. The CDR3 DNA follows: TGTGCCAGTAGGCCTGTTGAAGGGGGAGGTGAAAAACTGTTTTTT. Protein product: CASRPVEGGGEKLFF. The full variable domain, in which reference TRBV19 and TRBJ1-4 provide the parts outside the CDR3, is DGGITQSPKYLFRKEGQNVTLSCEQNLNHDAMYWYRQDPGQGLRLIYYSQIVNDFQKGDIAEGYSVSREKKESFPLTVTSAQKNPTAFYLCASRPVEGGGEKLFFGSGTQLSVL.

This chain joins TRBV7-9 and TRBJ2-3, with no clear D. The CDR3 covers 12 residues. The V gene's germline CDR1 is SEHNR and CDR2 FQNEAQ (reference sequence). Trimming took off 1 base at V and 14 bases at J, with 13 bases between the two ends. The chain's CDR3 is CASSLEGRRGYF. The CDR3 DNA is TGTGCCAGCAGCTTAGAAGGACGCCGAGGGTATTTT.

The chain joins TRBV7-2 to TRBJ1-1, with D possibly being TRBD1 (6 bases). The length of the CDR3 is 16 residues. The germline gives CDR1 SGHTA, CDR2 FQGNSA. V was pared by 4 bases and J by 0 bases, with 15 bases between. CDR3 DNA: TGTGCCAGCAGCTCACGCAGGGGCGGTTTGAACACTGAAGCTTTCTTT. Translating it yields CASSSRRGGLNTEAFF. Based on the CDR3 plus reference TRBV7-2 and TRBJ1-1, the full variable domain is GAGVSQSPSNKVTEKGKDVELRCDPISGHTALYWYRQSLGQGLEFLIYFQGNSAPDKSGLPSDRFSAERTGGSVSTLTIQRTQQEDSAVYLCASSSRRGGLNTEAFFGQGTRLTVV.

The rearrangement uses TRBV4-1 and TRBJ1-5; TRBD1 is a possible D gene (6 bases). The germline V gene has CDR1 MGHRA and CDR2 YSYEKL. Trimming removed 1 base from V and 6 bases from J, with 19 bases in between. The CDR3 is made up of 17 amino acids. The DNA of the CDR3 is TGCGCCAGCAGCCAAGGGAGGGATCCAGGGGCAGGTCAGCCCCAGCATTTT. Protein sequence: CASSQGRDPGAGQPQHF.

The chain recombines TRBV4-2 with TRBJ2-1; 7 bases match TRBD2. Per the germline V gene, CDR1 is LGHNA and CDR2 is YNFKEQ. The length of the CDR3 is 17 residues. V dropped 1 base and J dropped 3; count of bases not matched to a gene: 9. The CDR3 spells CASSQVLSGLVYNEQFF. Here the CDR3 DNA reads TGTGCCAGCAGCCAAGTGCTTTCTGGACTAGTCTACAATGAGCAGTTCTTC.

The genes are TRBV6-5 and TRBJ2-7; 8 bases are shared with TRBD2. Germline assignment: CDR1 MNHEY and CDR2 SVGAGI. Trimming took 4 bases from V and 6 from J; bases not matched to a gene: 5. CDR3 length equals 13 residues. In nucleotides, the CDR3 is TGTGCCAGCAGTTCCAGCGGGAGTCGCGAGCAGTACTTC. As protein: CASSSSGSREQYF.

This clone has just one count. The chain recombines TRBV4-3 with TRBJ2-4; D could derive from TRBD1 or TRBD2 (7 bases each). CDR1 and CDR2 from the germline V gene are LGHNA and YSLEER. The CDR3 spans 15 residues. V was clipped by 4 bases and J by 10 bases, with 20 bases between them. The CDR3 loop is CASSPGGDRRGIQYF. CDR3 bases: TGCGCCAGCAGCCCAGGGGGGGACCGCCGTGGAATTCAGTACTTC.